The 21 T cell receptor beta chains below all came from one sample that was sequenced in a study of PD-1 blockade in classical Hodgkin lymphoma. Each patient relapsed following autologous stem cell transplantation, and prior brentuximab vedotin exposure differed. Profiled with immunoSEQ multiplex PCR; TCRdb holds only in-frame clones, not every one. The table has about 42,000 clones, about 72% seen once. This material consisted of peripheral blood mononuclear cells (PBMCs), taken at baseline. Receptors were obtained from a human donor with classical Hodgkin lymphoma.

The chain uses TRBV4-1 and TRBJ2-2, with D possibly being TRBD2 (6 bases). The length of the CDR3 is 16 residues. The germline V gene encodes CDR1 MGHRA and CDR2 YSYEKL. Trimming removed 4 bases from V and 3 bases from J, with 15 bases in between. This chain's CDR3 is CASSPIGSSDTGELFF. The CDR3 region has the DNA TGCGCCAGCAGCCCAATCGGCTCTAGCGACACCGGGGAGCTGTTTTTT.

The chain couples TRBV9 to TRBJ2-5; D uncertain. This CDR3 is built from 14 residues. Between the trimmed V and J ends, which lost 4 bases and 0 bases, there was a span of 10 bases. Germline CDR1 is SGDLS and CDR2 is YYNGEE. The CDR3 reads CASSSAGYQETQYF. CDR3 coding DNA: TGTGCCAGCAGCTCCGCCGGTTACCAAGAGACCCAGTACTTC.

The rearrangement links TRBV7-3 to TRBJ1-2, with TRBD1 as a possible D gene (5 bases). Germline V gene data show CDR1 as SGHTA and CDR2 as FQGTGA. The length of the CDR3 is 12 residues. Trimming pared 5 bases from V and 8 bases from J, leaving 12 bases between. CDR3 sequence reads: CASSAPEGGYTF. DNA for the CDR3: TGTGCCAGCAGCGCCCCCGAGGGGGGCTACACCTTC. Full variable domain (missing parts from reference TRBV7-3 and TRBJ1-2): GAGVSQTPSNKVTEKGKYVELRCDPISGHTALYWYRQSLGQGPEFLIYFQGTGAADDSGLPNDRFFAVRPEGSVSTLKIQRTERGDSAVYLCASSAPEGGYTFGSGTRLTVV.

This chain joins TRBV18 and TRBJ2-7, with D maybe TRBD2 (5 bases). The CDR3 is 15 amino acids. Germline V gene lookup returns CDR1 KGHSH and CDR2 LQKENI. Between the trimmed V and J ends, which lost 0 bases and 5 bases, there was a span of 14 bases. CDR3 region: CASSPPLAGLNEQYF. The CDR3 nucleotides read TGTGCCAGCTCACCACCGCTAGCCGGGTTAAACGAGCAGTACTTC.

J is TRBJ2-7 and V is TRBV4-3; D not resolved. The CDR3 is made up of 15 amino acids. Germline CDR1 LGHNA, CDR2 YSLEER. Trimming took off 1 base at V and 5 bases at J, with 15 bases between the two ends. DNA for the CDR3: TGCGCCAGCAGCCAAGGCAGGTTTCTGGGGAACGAGCAGTACTTC. Translated, it gives CASSQGRFLGNEQYF.

The gene calls are TRBV7-9 and TRBJ1-1; D unclear. Per the germline V gene, CDR1 is SEHNR and CDR2 is FQNEAQ (reference sequence). CDR3 size: 14 residues. Deletions cut 8 bases from V and 5 bases from J, with 18 bases between. Here the CDR3 reads CASDLGSRWTEAFF. The CDR3 DNA is TGTGCCAGCGACCTAGGATCTAGGTGGACTGAAGCTTTCTTT.

CDR3 DNA: TGTGCCAGCCTCTCGGGGGACATTGTGGATGAGCAGTTCTTC. Translation: CASLSGDIVDEQFF. This chain joins TRBV5-5 and TRBJ2-1; the D call may be TRBD1 or TRBD2 (6 bases each). Germline V gene sequence: CDR1 SGHKS, CDR2 YYEKEE (reference sequence). V lost 7 bases and J 8 bases, leaving 19 bases between the germline ends. CDR3 length: 14 residues.

This chain connects TRBV9 to TRBJ1-3; tentatively, D is TRBD1 (6 bases). This CDR3 has 16 amino acids. V lost 4 bases, J lost 0 bases, and 14 bases lay in between. Per germline, CDR1 SGDLS and CDR2 YYNGEE. CDR3: CASSPGAAASGNTIYF. The CDR3, as DNA: TGTGCCAGCAGCCCGGGGGCTGCGGCCTCTGGAAACACCATATATTTT.

V gene TRBV5-8 combines with J gene TRBJ2-1, with a weak D call TRBD2 (5 bases). The CDR3 is 13 amino acids. The germline V gene encodes CDR1 SGHTS and CDR2 YDEGEE. The V gene lost 6 bases and the J gene lost 3 bases, with 10 bases spanning the gap. The CDR3 nucleotides are TGTGCCAGCACGGGAAGAGACTACAATGAGCAGTTCTTC. It is translated as CASTGRDYNEQFF.

This clone is a singleton in its sample. The chain links TRBV5-6 to TRBJ2-3; D perhaps matches TRBD1 (6 bases). V lost 1 base and J lost 6, with 9 bases in between. The CDR3 covers 13 residues. The germline gives CDR1 SGHDT, CDR2 YYEEEE. In DNA form, the CDR3 reads TGTGCCAGCAGCTTGTACAGGGAGGATACGCAGTATTTT. Protein product: CASSLYREDTQYF. The full variable domain, completed using reference TRBV5-6 and TRBJ2-3, is DAGVTQSPTHLIKTRGQQVTLRCSPKSGHDTVSWYQQALGQGPQFIFQYYEEEERQRGNFPDRFSGHQFPNYSSELNVNALLLGDSALYLCASSLYREDTQYFGPGTRLTVL.

J is TRBJ1-4 and V is TRBV27; D uncertain. This CDR3 has 16 residues. The germline V and J ends were trimmed by 1 base and 0 bases, with 9 bases remaining between them. The V gene's germline CDR1 is MNHEY and CDR2 SMNVEV (reference sequence). CDR3 residues: CASSLLPSATNEKLFF. The CDR3 DNA is TGTGCCAGCAGTTTATTGCCCAGCGCAACTAATGAAAAACTGTTTTTT.

The V call is TRBV27, the J call TRBJ2-1; tentatively, D is TRBD2 (5 bases). The ends were cut back, 7 bases at V and 5 bases at J, with 12 bases in the middle. The CDR3 is 13 amino acids. Germline CDR1 and CDR2: MNHEY and SMNVEV (reference sequence). The CDR3 DNA reads as TGTGCCAGCAAAACTAGTGCAGACAATGAGCAGTTCTTC. This gives the protein CASKTSADNEQFF.

This clone was seen a handful of times. The rearrangement joins TRBV28 to TRBJ1-2; tentative D call: TRBD1 (6 bases). The CDR3 has 14 residues. V lost 6 bases and J 8 bases, leaving 19 bases between the germline ends. The germline CDR1 and CDR2 sequences are MDHEN and SYDVKM. CDR3 protein: CASRELGARRGYTF. The DNA for the CDR3 is TGTGCCAGCAGGGAATTGGGGGCTAGGCGGGGCTACACCTTC.

The rearrangement links TRBV9 to TRBJ1-2, with D uncertain. This CDR3 spans 12 amino acids. The V gene lost 4 bases and the J gene lost 2 bases, with 6 bases spanning the gap. CDR1 is SGDLS, CDR2 YYNGEE, per germline. DNA for the CDR3: TGTGCCAGCAGCTCCGGCAACTATGGCTACACCTTC. This encodes CASSSGNYGYTF.

This clone was seen a handful of times. This chain connects TRBV30 to TRBJ1-2; no definite D call. The CDR3 is made up of 13 amino acids. Germline CDR1 reads GTSNPN; CDR2 reads SVGIG (reference sequence). V lost 1 base to trimming and J lost 0 bases, with 6 bases between them. The CDR3 region is CAWSDESNYGYTF. The CDR3, as DNA: TGTGCCTGGAGTGATGAGTCTAACTATGGCTACACCTTC.

In regard to this clone: Sequence at one end of the junction differs from germline and may be a read error. This chain joins TRBV6-5 and TRBJ2-7; D not certain. The CDR3 has 14 amino acids. Germline CDR1 is MNHEY and CDR2 is SVGAGI. CDR3 sequence reads: CAGSYMDGTYEQYF. The CDR3 DNA reads as TGTGCCGGCAGTTACATGGACGGAACCTACGAGCAGTACTTC.

The chain is built from TRBV9 and TRBJ2-1, with 8 bases lining up with TRBD1. The CDR3 extends over 16 amino acids. The junction had 12 bases not matched to a gene; V was cut back by 6 bases and J by 4 bases. CDR1 is SGDLS, CDR2 YYNGEE, per germline. The CDR3 nucleotides are TGTGCCAGCAACCCTGGCGACAGGGGACAATACAATGAGCAGTTCTTC. This sequence encodes CASNPGDRGQYNEQFF.

The gene calls are TRBV5-1 and TRBJ2-7, with 7 bases that match TRBD2. The V segment lost 0 bases and the J segment 1 base; nucleotides outside the gene matches: 4. The germline CDR1 and CDR2 sequences are SGHRS and YFSETQ. The CDR3 is 15 amino acids. CDR3: CASSLGAGISYEQYF. CDR3 nucleotides: TGCGCCAGCAGCTTGGGAGCGGGAATATCCTACGAGCAGTACTTC.

This chain connects TRBV28 to TRBJ2-5; D not resolved. The CDR3 spans 12 residues. The V gene's germline CDR1 is MDHEN and CDR2 SYDVKM. Trimming removed 5 bases from V and 5 bases from J, with 9 bases in between. CDR3 DNA: TGTGCCAGCAGTCCCCTTTATGAGACCCAGTACTTC. It translates to CASSPLYETQYF.

On this clone: This could be a read error, since a much larger clone is one nucleotide away. This chain uses TRBV6-1 with TRBJ2-1; 10 positions agree with TRBD2. J gave up 8 bases and V 10 bases, and 11 bases lay outside the gene matches. The CDR3 has 14 residues. Germline-derived CDR1 and CDR2 are MNHNS and SASEGT. The CDR3 sequence: CATRLGTSDDEQFF. The CDR3 nucleotides read TGTGCCACCCGACTCGGGACTAGCGACGATGAGCAGTTCTTC.

Comments on this clone: Germline and junction disagree at one end, which may indicate a read error. This rearrangement joins TRBV7-7 to TRBJ2-1, with D maybe TRBD2 (7 bases). The CDR3 loop spans 18 amino acids. CDR1 SSHAT and CDR2 FNYEAQ come from the germline V gene (reference sequence). In DNA, the CDR3 is TGTGCTAGCAGCTTAGGTCTAGGGGGAGGGCGTAACTACAATGAGCAGTTCTTC. It yields the protein CASSLGLGGGRNYNEQFF.